Following are 27 T cell receptor beta chains from one sample sequenced in a study of CD8+CD57+ T cells in acquired aplastic anemia. Genomic DNA was employed as the template in profiling TCR beta VDJ and CDR3. Each CDR3 protein is one row after TCRdb ran MiXCR on the reads. The sample lists fewer than 200,000 distinct CDR3 sequences; 55% to 70% were seen once. Sample: sorted CD4+, CD8+, or CD8+CD57+ T cells (not recorded which) from PBMCs. The receptors were gathered from a human donor in good health.

This clonotype turned up a few times. The chain links TRBV10-3 to TRBJ1-1; D is unresolved. Trimming took off 7 bases at V and 0 bases at J, with 9 bases between the two ends. This CDR3 comprises 13 residues. The germline V gene encodes CDR1 ENHRY and CDR2 SYGVKD. This CDR3 reads CAITSEVNTEAFF. The CDR3 nucleotides are TGTGCCATCACGTCAGAGGTGAACACTGAAGCTTTCTTT.

The rearrangement uses TRBV7-2 and TRBJ2-3; D gene uncertain. Trimming left V 7 bases short and J 2 bases short, with 7 bases between. The CDR3 has 12 residues. CDR1 is SGHTA and CDR2 is FQGNSA in the germline V gene. The CDR3 DNA reads TGTGCCAGCACCGGGTTCACAGATACGCAGTATTTT. Encoded protein: CASTGFTDTQYF. Full variable domain (remainder filled in from reference TRBV7-2 and TRBJ2-3): GAGVSQSPSNKVTEKGKDVELRCDPISGHTALYWYRQSLGQGLEFLIYFQGNSAPDKSGLPSDRFSAERTGGSVSTLTIQRTQQEDSAVYLCASTGFTDTQYFGPGTRLTVL.

J is TRBJ2-5 and V is TRBV9, with TRBD2 identical over 7 bases. Germline CDR1 is SGDLS and CDR2 is YYNGEE. The CDR3 consists of 12 residues. V trimming: 0 bases; J trimming: 10 bases; junction bases outside the gene matches: 3. For the CDR3, the DNA is TGTGCCAGCAGCGTAGGCCTAGCGGTCCAGTACTTC. Translated: CASSVGLAVQYF. The full variable domain, rest sourced from reference TRBV9 and TRBJ2-5, is DSGVTQTPKHLITATGQRVTLRCSPRSGDLSVYWYQQSLDQGLQFLIQYYNGEERAKGNILERFSAQQFPDLHSELNLSSLELGDSALYFCASSVGLAVQYFGPGTRLLVL.

Only one count was recorded for this clonotype. The rearrangement joins TRBV5-1 to TRBJ2-7; perhaps TRBD2 as D (5 bases). The germline gives CDR1 SGHRS, CDR2 YFSETQ. This CDR3 spans 13 amino acids. V dropped 3 bases and J dropped 6 bases, with 13 bases sitting between them. The CDR3 spells CASSSTLAGEQYF. In nucleotides, the CDR3 is TGCGCCAGCAGCTCCACCTTGGCGGGCGAGCAGTACTTC.

The rearrangement links TRBV19 to TRBJ2-3; 9 nucleotides align to TRBD1. Germline V CDR1 and CDR2: LNHDA, SQIVND (reference sequence). The CDR3 is made up of 15 amino acids. V was pared by 7 bases and J by 3 bases, with 8 bases of the junction left unmatched. This chain's CDR3 is CASTTQGAGTDTQYF. CDR3 DNA sequence: TGTGCCAGTACCACACAGGGGGCAGGGACAGATACGCAGTATTTT.

This clonotype was counted a few times. One junction end disagrees with the germline gene, perhaps due to a read error. The V and J genes are TRBV5-4 and TRBJ2-5; 9 bases match TRBD1. The CDR3 loop spans 16 amino acids. The germline V gene has CDR1 SGHNT and CDR2 YYREEE (reference sequence). CDR3 residues: CASSFGGTGTQETRYF. DNA for the CDR3: TGTGCCAGCAGCTTTGGTGGGACAGGGACCCAAGAGACCCGGTACTTC.

On this clonotype itself: Sequence at one end of the junction differs from germline and may be a read error. The chain employs TRBV4-1 and TRBJ1-1; the D gene is possibly TRBD1 (5 bases). Germline lookup yields CDR1 MGHRA and CDR2 YSYEKL. This CDR3 spans 14 amino acids. DNA of the CDR3: TGCGCCAGCAGCCAGCAGGGCATGAACACTGAAACTTTCTTT. Translating it yields CASSQQGMNTETFF.

The J gene is TRBJ1-1, the V gene TRBV19, with D hard to call. The CDR3 covers 14 residues. Looked up from germline, CDR1 is LNHDA and CDR2 is SQIVND (reference sequence). V was pared by 4 bases and J by 2 bases, with 11 bases between. The CDR3, as DNA: TGTGCCAGTAGTACCTCGGCGGTAAACACTGAAGCTTTCTTT. As protein: CASSTSAVNTEAFF.

The table lists this clonotype with many counts. The chain couples TRBV2 to TRBJ2-1; 10 bases agree with TRBD2. Looked up from germline, CDR1 is SNHLY and CDR2 is FYNNEI. Unmatched junction bases numbered 15, after V lost 7 bases and J lost 6 bases. The CDR3 has 17 residues. Here the CDR3 DNA reads TGTGCCAGCACTAAGCTAGCGGGAGACGTAACGTCCAATGAGCAGTTCTTC. This encodes CASTKLAGDVTSNEQFF.

This clonotype was counted once. V is TRBV7-6 and J is TRBJ2-2, with 8 bases identical to TRBD1. The V segment lost 8 bases and the J segment 3 bases; nucleotides outside the gene matches: 11. The germline CDR1 and CDR2 sequences are SGHVS and FNYEAQ. The CDR3 is made up of 16 amino acids. Written as DNA, the CDR3 is TGTGCCAGCGGTCTTAGTCAGGGGGCCGACACCGGGGAGCTGTTTTTT. Translation gives CASGLSQGADTGELFF.

The V call is TRBV20-1, the J call TRBJ2-1; 12 bases align to TRBD2. Germline V CDR1 and CDR2: DFQATT, SNEGSKA (reference sequence). V was clipped by 8 bases and J by 7 bases; unmatched bases: 6. The CDR3 is 13 amino acids. CDR3 sequence (DNA): TGCAGTTCACTAGCGGGGGGTGGAAATGAGCAGTTCTTC. Residues: CSSLAGGGNEQFF.

The chain has TRBV7-3 and TRBJ2-1, with D unclear. Germline V gene lookup returns CDR1 SGHTA and CDR2 FQGTGA. The CDR3 runs to 12 residues. Trimming pared 10 bases from V and 6 bases from J, leaving 13 bases between. This chain's CDR3 is CATAITPNEQFF. The CDR3 DNA is TGTGCCACAGCTATTACCCCCAATGAGCAGTTCTTC.

Details on this clonotype: The conserved final phenylalanine or tryptophan is absent from the CDR3, which likely points to a read error. This sequence joins TRBV14 and TRBJ1-1, with TRBD1 matching over 8 bases. Per the germline V gene, CDR1 is SGHDN and CDR2 is FVKESK. The CDR3 is made up of 15 amino acids. The CDR3 here is CACSQRTGLNTEAFS. DNA for the CDR3: TGTGCCTGCAGCCAACGGACAGGGTTGAACACTGAAGCTTTCTCT.

This clonotype was picked up a small number of times. J is TRBJ2-3 and V is TRBV19; D uncertain. This CDR3 has 16 residues. Per the germline V gene, CDR1 is LNHDA and CDR2 is SQIVND (reference sequence). Trimming left V 3 bases short and J 2 bases short, with 15 bases between. CDR3 sequence: CASSIFQRGTTDTQYF. The CDR3, as DNA: TGTGCCAGTAGTATCTTCCAGCGAGGTACCACAGATACGCAGTATTTT.

This clonotype came up many times. J is TRBJ2-3 and V is TRBV2; TRBD2 is a possible D gene (6 bases). Deletions cut 9 bases from V and 0 bases from J, with 13 bases between. Germline CDR1 SNHLY, CDR2 FYNNEI. This CDR3 contains 14 residues. CDR3 nucleotide sequence: TGTGCCAGTGCTGGAGGGCCTAGCACAGATACGCAGTATTTT. This gives the protein CASAGGPSTDTQYF.

This chain links TRBV20-1 with TRBJ1-4; 8 bases line up with TRBD1. Unmatched junction bases numbered 6, after V lost 2 bases and J lost 7 bases. CDR1 and CDR2 (germline): DFQATT, SNEGSKA (reference sequence). The CDR3 has 14 amino acids. The CDR3 here is CSARPGQAIEKLFF. CDR3 DNA: TGCAGTGCTAGACCGGGACAGGCCATTGAAAAACTGTTTTTT.

This clonotype was counted a few times. Written as DNA, the CDR3 is TGTGCCAGCAGCCAAGAGATAGCGGGGACAGGACAAGAGACCCAGTACTTC. Its translation is CASSQEIAGTGQETQYF. The V and J genes are TRBV3-1 and TRBJ2-5, with D tentatively TRBD1 or TRBD2 (8 bases each). This CDR3 is 17 amino acids long. V lost 0 bases to trimming and J lost 2 bases, with 16 bases between them. Germline V CDR1 and CDR2: LGHDT, YNNKEL (reference sequence).

This chain joins TRBV6-1 and TRBJ2-1, with 10 bases aligning to TRBD2. V shed 6 bases and J 4 bases; nucleotides not matched to a gene: 9. CDR1 and CDR2 (germline): MNHNS, SASEGT. The CDR3 contains 16 residues. The CDR3 here is CASRRGVAGGYNEQFF. In nucleotides, the CDR3 is TGTGCCAGCAGGAGGGGGGTAGCGGGGGGTTACAATGAGCAGTTCTTC.

V and J are TRBV5-6 and TRBJ2-3; D is unclear. V lost 0 bases, J lost 2 bases, and 7 bases lay in between. The CDR3 sequence is 14 residues long. Germline loops: CDR1 SGHDT, CDR2 YYEEEE. CDR3 sequence (DNA): TGTGCCAGCAGCTTGGAAAGCCCCACAGATACGCAGTATTTT. It encodes CASSLESPTDTQYF.

The chain has TRBV19 and TRBJ2-1; no reliable D call. V was pared by 3 bases and J by 8 bases, with 5 bases between. The CDR3 sequence is 11 residues long. The germline gives CDR1 LNHDA, CDR2 SQIVND (reference sequence). The CDR3 loop reads CASSMDDEQFF. In DNA, the CDR3 is TGTGCCAGTAGTATGGACGATGAGCAGTTCTTC.

V usage is TRBV25-1 and J usage is TRBJ2-7; 9 bases align to TRBD2. The junction had 9 bases not matched to a gene; V was cut back by 3 bases and J by 0 bases. Germline CDR1 MGHDK, CDR2 SYGVNS. CDR3 size: 17 residues. The CDR3 here is CASSDYASGAYSYEQYF. DNA of the CDR3: TGTGCCAGCAGTGATTATGCTAGCGGGGCCTACTCCTACGAGCAGTACTTC.

V usage is TRBV27 and J usage is TRBJ2-5, with D maybe TRBD1 (6 bases). CDR3 length: 13 residues. The V end was cut by 6 bases, the J end by 1 base, with 9 bases between. Per germline, CDR1 MNHEY and CDR2 SMNVEV (reference sequence). CDR3 region: CASSWTAQETQYF. CDR3 bases: TGTGCCAGCAGCTGGACAGCCCAAGAGACCCAGTACTTC.

This clonotype appeared many times. This chain joins TRBV7-6 and TRBJ2-1; TRBD1 matches at 9 bases. V was pared by 5 bases and J by 4 bases, with 6 bases of the junction left unmatched. The CDR3 contains 15 residues. The germline V gene has CDR1 SGHVS and CDR2 FNYEAQ. The CDR3 region has the DNA TGTGCCAGCAGCCCAGACAGGGGGAATTACAATGAGCAGTTCTTC. Translation: CASSPDRGNYNEQFF.

The chain has TRBV14 and TRBJ1-2; 10 nucleotides match TRBD1. The V gene end was trimmed by 4 bases and the J gene end by 2 bases; junction bases not matched to a gene: 1. CDR3 length: 14 amino acids. Germline assignment: CDR1 SGHDN and CDR2 FVKESK. CDR3 protein: CASSPGQGNYGYTF. CDR3 nucleotides: TGTGCCAGCAGCCCGGGACAGGGGAACTATGGCTACACCTTC.

The rearrangement uses TRBV20-1 and TRBJ2-7; D is ambiguous. This CDR3 comprises 13 residues. CDR1 and CDR2 from the germline V gene are DFQATT and SNEGSKA (reference sequence). V was cut by 0 bases and J by 3 bases, with 9 bases left in between. The CDR3 region is CSAREGNIYEQYF. CDR3 in DNA: TGCAGTGCTAGAGAGGGGAACATCTACGAGCAGTACTTC.

The rearrangement uses TRBV7-6 and TRBJ2-7, with a possible D match to TRBD2 (6 bases). Trimming took off 5 bases at V and 3 bases at J, with 11 bases between the two ends. Germline loops: CDR1 SGHVS, CDR2 FNYEAQ. The CDR3 totals 13 residues. The CDR3 DNA sequence: TGTGCCAGCAGCCGACTAGACAGCTACGAGCAGTACTTC. Amino acid sequence: CASSRLDSYEQYF.

Only a few counts were recorded for this clonotype. V and J are TRBV7-3 and TRBJ2-7; 9 bases agree with TRBD1. This CDR3 has 14 amino acids. After removal of 3 bases from V and 6 bases from J, the junction contained 6 bases not matched to a gene. CDR1 SGHTA and CDR2 FQGTGA come from the germline V gene. The CDR3 sequence: CASSFGTGPSEQYF. The CDR3 DNA is TGTGCCAGCAGCTTTGGGACAGGGCCTTCCGAGCAGTACTTC.